This T cell receptor beta chain was identified during a study of cytomegalovirus exposure and HLA in healthy donors. Comments on this clone: Its antigen is undetermined.

Study-wide points: There were three CMV-associated chains whose specificity for CMV antigens was confirmed in vitro. In a later analysis, first-cohort TCR clusters were found to tend to co-occur in the 130 or so validation repertoires. Reports indicated that the classifier achieved high specificity and sensitivity in diagnosing cytomegalovirus status.

Method: immunoSEQ multiplex PCR; TCRdb's copy keeps in-frame clones and lacks some. Here the sample spans over 200,000 clones, roughly 91% being singletons. The J segment lost 8 bases and the V segment lost 4 bases, leaving 9 bases of the junction unmatched. The CDR3 contains 15 residues. Germline lookup yields CDR1 SGHNT and CDR2 YYREEE (reference sequence). This sequence joins TRBV5-4 and TRBJ2-1; 10 bases match TRBD1. Sequences were obtained from PBMCs. The sequence came from a woman in her 30s in good health and CMV-seronegative. The CDR3, as DNA: TGTGCCAGCAGCCAAGGGACAGGGGAGGGCTATGAGCAGTTCTTC. Amino acids: CASSQGTGEGYEQFF.